This T cell receptor (beta chain) is from a study of tumor-infiltrating lymphocytes in glioblastoma multiforme. The study's findings and limits: The T cells in this sample were not sorted into functional subsets.

With regard to this clonotype: Its antigen remains unknown.

The CDR3 covers 14 residues. Trimming removed 4 bases at V and 13 bases at J, with 23 bases between. Germline values: CDR1 SQVTM, CDR2 ANQGSEA. TCRB libraries came from RNA via three nested multiplex PCR rounds. TCRdb processed the multiplex PCR reads anew with MiXCR; each CDR3 protein has one entry. The table records about 11,000 distinct CDR3 sequences, 71% of them present only once. This chain links TRBV29-1 with TRBJ2-1, with a tentative D call TRBD1 (7 bases). This TCR was sampled from a male donor with glioblastoma. The sequenced material came from brain tumor tissue. Here the CDR3 DNA reads TGCAGCGTTGGGGGGTGGCAGGGGGGCATTGATCAGTTCTTC. Translated: CSVGGWQGGIDQFF.